The 18 T cell receptor beta chains given below trace back to one sample, sequenced in a study of T-cell memory formation after mild COVID-19. TCRdb re-called the 5' RACE reads with MiXCR, one entry per CDR3 protein. Among around 340,000 distinct CDR3 sequences listed, 15% to 20% were seen once. The sample consisted of PBMCs or a T cell subset sorted from them (not recorded which). The receptors come from a young man who had mild COVID-19 (a few samples of this study predate the infection). Cell type and time point are not known.

This clonotype was counted a few times. This chain uses TRBV5-1 with TRBJ1-3; a possible D gene is TRBD1 (6 bases). V lost 0 bases and J lost 0, with 10 bases in between. This CDR3 spans 16 amino acids. Germline V CDR1 and CDR2: SGHRS, YFSETQ. The CDR3 here is CASSLDRGDSGNTIYF. CDR3 coding DNA: TGCGCCAGCAGCTTGGATAGGGGGGACTCTGGAAACACCATATATTTT.

This clonotype was counted a few times. V gene TRBV12-3 or TRBV12-4 combines with J gene TRBJ2-2; D is ambiguous. The CDR3 spans 14 residues. The V end was cut by 9 bases, the J end by 4 bases, with 15 bases between. In DNA, the CDR3 is TGTGCCAGTAATCCAAGGGCTTTCACCGGGGAGCTGTTTTTT. Translation gives CASNPRAFTGELFF.

Many counts were recorded for this clonotype. The rearrangement joins TRBV7-8 to TRBJ2-2; the D gene is possibly TRBD2 (5 bases). The CDR3 is 16 amino acids. From germline, CDR1 is SGHVS and CDR2 FQNEAQ. Trimming took 1 base from V and 3 from J, leaving 12 bases between them. This CDR3 is CASSLVSGRDTGELFF. The DNA of the CDR3 is TGTGCCAGCAGCTTAGTGTCTGGGCGGGACACCGGGGAGCTGTTTTTT.

CDR3 in DNA: TGTGCCAGCAGCTATACGCCGAGCCCTGAAGCTTTCTTT. Its translation is CASSYTPSPEAFF. The rearrangement links TRBV5-6 to TRBJ1-1, with unresolved D. Trimming took 3 bases from V and 6 from J, leaving 12 bases between them. The CDR3 sequence is 13 residues long. From germline, CDR1 is SGHDT and CDR2 YYEEEE.

V and J are TRBV29-1 and TRBJ1-4, with 8 bases identical to TRBD1. CDR1 and CDR2 from the germline V gene are SQVTM and ANQGSEA. V dropped 2 bases and J dropped 8; count of bases not matched to a gene: 7. This CDR3 is 14 amino acids long. CDR3 in amino acids: CSVEYRGKDEKLFF. The CDR3 bases are TGCAGCGTTGAATACAGGGGGAAAGACGAAAAACTGTTTTTT.

This clonotype has more than one count but fewer than ten. The CDR3 region has the DNA TGTGCCAGCAGCCAAGATGCGGATAGGGCCCAGTACTTC. As protein: CASSQDADRAQYF. The genes are TRBV4-2 and TRBJ2-5; D unclear. V lost 0 bases and J lost 9, with 11 bases in between. Per germline, CDR1 LGHNA and CDR2 YNFKEQ. The CDR3 length is 13 residues.

This clonotype was seen only a few times. The V and J genes are TRBV4-1 and TRBJ2-3; tentatively, D is TRBD1 (6 bases). The CDR3 sequence is 13 residues long. V lost 4 bases and J lost 4, with 9 bases in between. CDR1 is MGHRA, CDR2 YSYEKL, per germline. In DNA form, the CDR3 reads TGCGCCAGCAGCCTGCACAGGGCAGATACGCAGTATTTT. This translates into CASSLHRADTQYF.

The chain uses TRBV6-5 and TRBJ1-2; 7 bases line up with TRBD1. Per germline, CDR1 MNHEY and CDR2 SVGAGI. The V gene end was trimmed by 6 bases and the J gene end by 8 bases; junction bases not matched to a gene: 9. This CDR3 contains 13 residues. In DNA, the CDR3 is TGTGCCAGCAGCTGGGAGGGACAGCGAGGCTACACCTTC. Protein: CASSWEGQRGYTF.

This clonotype was counted between two and nine times. The rearrangement uses TRBV6-6 and TRBJ1-2; D may be TRBD1 (6 bases). This CDR3 region has 12 residues. The germline CDR1 and CDR2 sequences are MNHNY and SVGAGI (reference sequence). V lost 7 bases to trimming and J lost 7 bases, with 13 bases between them. The CDR3, as DNA: TGTGCCAGCAACTCCAGGGGACGTGGCTACACCTTC. It encodes CASNSRGRGYTF.

This clonotype was counted only a few times. The chain uses TRBV7-2 and TRBJ2-2; either TRBD1 or TRBD2 may fit D (7 bases each). Trimming stripped 7 bases from V and 7 bases from J, with 19 bases between. This CDR3 contains 15 residues. Germline assignment: CDR1 SGHTA and CDR2 FQGNSA. The CDR3 DNA follows: TGTGCCAGCACCGCCCAGGGGGGGTCGAACGGGGAGCTGTTTTTT. Its protein product is CASTAQGGSNGELFF. The whole variable domain, remainder taken from reference TRBV7-2 and TRBJ2-2, is GAGVSQSPSNKVTEKGKDVELRCDPISGHTALYWYRQSLGQGLEFLIYFQGNSAPDKSGLPSDRFSAERTGGSVSTLTIQRTQQEDSAVYLCASTAQGGSNGELFFGEGSRLTVL.

This clonotype appeared a few times. The gene calls are TRBV30 and TRBJ2-5; weak D call: TRBD2 (5 bases). CDR1 is GTSNPN and CDR2 is SVGIG in the germline V gene (reference sequence). The V and J ends lost 1 base and 7 bases respectively, with 16 bases between them. This CDR3 has 14 residues. CDR3 coding DNA: TGTGCCTGGAGTGCGGGCCCTCGGGGTGGGACCCAGTACTTC. It yields the protein CAWSAGPRGGTQYF.

This clonotype came up a few times. The chain links TRBV4-3 to TRBJ2-7; maybe TRBD2 (7 bases). The CDR3 totals 15 residues. CDR1 is LGHNA, CDR2 YSLEER, per germline. Trimming pared 1 base from V and 3 bases from J, leaving 13 bases between. DNA for the CDR3: TGCGCCAGCAGCCAAGCCCGGGGGGCGTACTACGAGCAGTACTTC. Translating gives CASSQARGAYYEQYF.

The chain combines TRBV7-2 with TRBJ1-2, with a tentative D call TRBD1 (6 bases). The germline V and J ends were trimmed by 4 bases and 8 bases, with 20 bases remaining between them. The CDR3 sequence is 15 residues long. The germline V gene has CDR1 SGHTA and CDR2 FQGNSA. Here the CDR3 reads CASSSPGGGGKGYTF. Written as DNA, the CDR3 is TGTGCCAGCAGCTCCCCCGGAGGAGGGGGGAAGGGCTACACCTTC.

This clonotype showed up just a few times. V usage is TRBV7-7 and J usage is TRBJ2-5; D remains unclear. This CDR3 is built from 13 residues. Germline V lookup: CDR1 SSHAT, CDR2 FNYEAQ (reference sequence). The germline V and J ends were trimmed by 2 bases and 5 bases, with 9 bases remaining between them. The CDR3 nucleotides read TGTGCCAGCAGCTTATGGGTAGGGGAGACCCAGTACTTC. This sequence encodes CASSLWVGETQYF.

V is TRBV28 and J is TRBJ2-2; D remains ambiguous. Germline V gives CDR1 MDHEN, CDR2 SYDVKM. The CDR3 has 14 residues. Trimming left V 10 bases short and J 4 bases short, with 16 bases between. Here the CDR3 reads CATQLGWGTGELFF. In DNA, the CDR3 is TGTGCCACCCAACTCGGATGGGGCACCGGGGAGCTGTTTTTT.

The chain combines TRBV4-2 with TRBJ2-6, with D hard to call. V was trimmed by 4 bases and J by 0 bases, leaving 16 bases between them. The CDR3 covers 18 residues. CDR1 is LGHNA, CDR2 YNFKEQ, per germline. CDR3 loop: CASSPDASRNSGANVLTF. The CDR3 DNA follows: TGTGCCAGCAGCCCTGACGCAAGCCGGAACTCTGGGGCCAACGTCCTGACTTTC.

Many counts were recorded for this clonotype. V usage is TRBV6-4 and J usage is TRBJ2-3; unclear D gene. The CDR3 spans 15 residues. CDR1 is MRHNA, CDR2 SNTAGT, per germline. V was shortened by 6 bases and J by 2 bases, with 15 bases between the two germline ends. The CDR3 loop is CASSHRAGATDTQYF. The CDR3 DNA reads as TGTGCCAGCAGCCATAGAGCCGGTGCCACAGATACGCAGTATTTT.

The V call is TRBV5-1, the J call TRBJ1-6; 9 bases agree with TRBD1. The CDR3 totals 17 residues. With V trimmed by 2 bases and J by 5 bases, 8 bases remained unmatched. Germline assignment: CDR1 SGHRS and CDR2 YFSETQ. The CDR3 nucleotides are TGCGCCAGCAGCTTCCAGCCGGGACAGGGAGATAATTCACCCCTCCACTTT. The encoded protein is CASSFQPGQGDNSPLHF.